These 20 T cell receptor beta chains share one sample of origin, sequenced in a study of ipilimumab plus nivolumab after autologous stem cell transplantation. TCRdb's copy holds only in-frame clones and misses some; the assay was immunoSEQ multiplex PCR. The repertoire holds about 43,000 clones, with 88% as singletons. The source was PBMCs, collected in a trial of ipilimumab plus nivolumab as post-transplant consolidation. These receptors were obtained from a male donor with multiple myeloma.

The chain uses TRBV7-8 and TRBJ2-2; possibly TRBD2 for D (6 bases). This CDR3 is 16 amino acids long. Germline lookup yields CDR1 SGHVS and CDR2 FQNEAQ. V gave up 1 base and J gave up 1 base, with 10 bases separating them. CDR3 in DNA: TGTGCCAGCAGCTTAGGGGCGGGAATGAACACCGGGGAGCTGTTTTTT. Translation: CASSLGAGMNTGELFF.

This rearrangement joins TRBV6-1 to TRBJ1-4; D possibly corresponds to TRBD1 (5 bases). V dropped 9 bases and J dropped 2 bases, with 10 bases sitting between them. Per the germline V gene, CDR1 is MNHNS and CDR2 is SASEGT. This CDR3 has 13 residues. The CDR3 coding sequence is TGTGCCAGGGGGGGATCTACTAATGAAAAACTGTTTTTT. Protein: CARGGSTNEKLFF.

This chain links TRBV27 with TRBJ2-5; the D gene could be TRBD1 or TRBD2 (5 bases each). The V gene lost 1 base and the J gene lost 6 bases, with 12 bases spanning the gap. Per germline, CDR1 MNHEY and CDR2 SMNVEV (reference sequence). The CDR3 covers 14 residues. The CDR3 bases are TGTGCCAGCAGTTTATGGGGGACCACACAGACCCAGTACTTC. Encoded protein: CASSLWGTTQTQYF.

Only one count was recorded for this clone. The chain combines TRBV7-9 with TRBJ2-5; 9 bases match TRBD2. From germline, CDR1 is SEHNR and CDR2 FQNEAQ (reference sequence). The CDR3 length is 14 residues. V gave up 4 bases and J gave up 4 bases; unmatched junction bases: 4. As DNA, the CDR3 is TGTGCCAGCAGCTCCCGACTAGCGGTAGAGACCCAGTACTTC. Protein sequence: CASSSRLAVETQYF.

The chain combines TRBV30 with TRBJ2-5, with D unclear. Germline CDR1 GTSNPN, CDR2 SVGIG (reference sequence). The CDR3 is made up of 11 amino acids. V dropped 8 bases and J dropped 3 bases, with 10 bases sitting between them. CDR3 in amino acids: CAHGLKETQYF. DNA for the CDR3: TGTGCCCACGGTTTGAAAGAGACCCAGTACTTC.

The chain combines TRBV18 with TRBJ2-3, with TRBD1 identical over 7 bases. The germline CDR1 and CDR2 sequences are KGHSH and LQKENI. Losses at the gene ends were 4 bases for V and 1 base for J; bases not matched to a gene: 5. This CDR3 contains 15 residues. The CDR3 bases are TGTGCCAGCTCACTATCCGACAGGGGCACAGATACGCAGTATTTT. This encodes CASSLSDRGTDTQYF.

The CDR3 DNA reads as TGTGCCAGCAGCCGACGAGGCCCTACCTCTCCATGGAACAATGAGCAGTTCTTC. Protein sequence: CASSRRGPTSPWNNEQFF. The chain carries TRBV7-9 and TRBJ2-1; D is unclear. V was trimmed by 5 bases and J by 5 bases, leaving 25 bases between them. The CDR3 sequence is 18 residues long. Germline values: CDR1 SEHNR, CDR2 FQNEAQ (reference sequence).

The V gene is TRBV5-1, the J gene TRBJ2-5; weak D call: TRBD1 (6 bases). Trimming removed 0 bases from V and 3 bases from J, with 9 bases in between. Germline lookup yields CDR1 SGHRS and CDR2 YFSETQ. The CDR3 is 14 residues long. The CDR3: CASSLAGTKETQYF. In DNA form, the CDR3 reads TGCGCCAGCAGCTTGGCCGGGACAAAAGAGACCCAGTACTTC.

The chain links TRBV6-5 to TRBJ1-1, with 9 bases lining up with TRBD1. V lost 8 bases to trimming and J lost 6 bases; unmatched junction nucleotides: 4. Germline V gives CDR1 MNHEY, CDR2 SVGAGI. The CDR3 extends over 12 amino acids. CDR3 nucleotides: TGTGCCAGCCGGACAGGGGAGGCTGAAGCTTTCTTT. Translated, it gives CASRTGEAEAFF.

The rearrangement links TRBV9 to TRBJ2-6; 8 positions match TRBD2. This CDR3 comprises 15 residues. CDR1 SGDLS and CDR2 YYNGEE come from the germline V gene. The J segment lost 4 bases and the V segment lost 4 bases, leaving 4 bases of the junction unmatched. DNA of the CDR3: TGTGCCAGCAGCCGCGGGGGGTCCGGGGCCAACGTCCTGACTTTC. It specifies CASSRGGSGANVLTF. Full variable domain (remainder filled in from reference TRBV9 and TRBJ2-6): DSGVTQTPKHLITATGQRVTLRCSPRSGDLSVYWYQQSLDQGLQFLIQYYNGEERAKGNILERFSAQQFPDLHSELNLSSLELGDSALYFCASSRGGSGANVLTFGAGSRLTVL.

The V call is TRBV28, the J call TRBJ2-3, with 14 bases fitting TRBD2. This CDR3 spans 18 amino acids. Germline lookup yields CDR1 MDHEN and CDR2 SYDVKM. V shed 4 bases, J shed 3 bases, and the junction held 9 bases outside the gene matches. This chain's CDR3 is CASSSLRTSGRRTDTQYF. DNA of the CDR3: TGTGCCAGCAGTTCCTTGAGGACTAGCGGGAGGAGGACAGATACGCAGTATTTT.

The chain's CDR3 is CAPTGERISYEQYF. DNA of the CDR3: TGTGCTCCGACGGGGGAAAGGATCTCCTACGAGCAGTACTTC. The chain joins TRBV21-1 to TRBJ2-7; the tabulated D call, TRBD2, remains unverified against the DNA. TRBV21-1 is a documented pseudogene. The CDR3 totals 14 residues.

CDR3 DNA sequence: TGTGCCACCGGTTCCTACGAGCAGTACTTC. Protein sequence: CATGSYEQYF. V gene TRBV7-9 combines with J gene TRBJ2-7; D uncertain. This CDR3 is built from 10 residues. Trimming cost V 10 bases and J 1 base, with 5 bases left between them. The V gene's germline CDR1 is SEHNR and CDR2 FQNEAQ (reference sequence).

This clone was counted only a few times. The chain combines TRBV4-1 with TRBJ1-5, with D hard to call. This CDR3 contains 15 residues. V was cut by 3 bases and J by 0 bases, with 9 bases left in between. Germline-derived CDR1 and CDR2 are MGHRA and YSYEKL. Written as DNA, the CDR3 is TGCGCCAGCAGCCACGGGCCCTATAGCAATCAGCCCCAGCATTTT. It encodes CASSHGPYSNQPQHF.

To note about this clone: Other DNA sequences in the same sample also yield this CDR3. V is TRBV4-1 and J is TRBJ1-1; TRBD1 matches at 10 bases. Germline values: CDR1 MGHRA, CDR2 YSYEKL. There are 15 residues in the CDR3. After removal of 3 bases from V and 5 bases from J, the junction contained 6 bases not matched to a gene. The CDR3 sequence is CASSQGWDRGTEAFF. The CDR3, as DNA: TGCGCCAGCAGCCAGGGGTGGGACAGGGGAACTGAAGCTTTCTTT.

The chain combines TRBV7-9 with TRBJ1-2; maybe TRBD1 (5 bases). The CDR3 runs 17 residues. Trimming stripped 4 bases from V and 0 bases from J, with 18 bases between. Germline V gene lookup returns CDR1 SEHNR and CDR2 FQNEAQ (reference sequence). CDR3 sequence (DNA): TGTGCCAGCAGCTCTGCGGGCGACAGTCTTTCTAACTATGGCTACACCTTC. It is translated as CASSSAGDSLSNYGYTF.

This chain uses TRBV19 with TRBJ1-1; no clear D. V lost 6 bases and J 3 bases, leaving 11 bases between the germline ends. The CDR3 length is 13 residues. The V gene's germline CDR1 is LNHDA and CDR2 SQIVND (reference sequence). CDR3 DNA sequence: TGTGCCAGTAGGAATGACATATACACTGAAGCTTTCTTT. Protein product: CASRNDIYTEAFF.

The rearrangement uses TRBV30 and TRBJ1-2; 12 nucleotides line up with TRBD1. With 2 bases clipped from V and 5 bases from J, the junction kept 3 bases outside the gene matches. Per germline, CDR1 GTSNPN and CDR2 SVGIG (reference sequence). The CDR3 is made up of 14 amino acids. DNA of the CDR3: TGTGCCTGGAGTAAGGGACAGGGGGCATATGGCTACACCTTC. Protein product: CAWSKGQGAYGYTF.

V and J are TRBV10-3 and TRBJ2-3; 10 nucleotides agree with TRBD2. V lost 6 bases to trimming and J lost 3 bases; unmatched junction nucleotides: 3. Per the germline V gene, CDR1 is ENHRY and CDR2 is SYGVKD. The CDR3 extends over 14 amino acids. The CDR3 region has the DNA TGTGCCATCAGGCCGGGACTAGCGACAGATACGCAGTATTTT. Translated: CAIRPGLATDTQYF.

The CDR3 spells CASTTPRTTNEKLFF. CDR3 coding DNA: TGTGCCAGCACCACCCCTCGTACAACTAATGAAAAACTGTTTTTT. The chain couples TRBV2 to TRBJ1-4; D gene uncertain. In germline, CDR1 is SNHLY, CDR2 FYNNEI. Trimming removed 7 bases at V and 0 bases at J, with 12 bases between. The CDR3 runs 15 residues.